This is a list of T cell receptor beta chains from one sample in a study of CD8 T cells in ankylosing spondylitis. TCRdb re-called the 5' RACE reads through MiXCR, storing one row per CDR3 protein. There are roughly 350,000 distinct CDR3 sequences in the sample; approximately 8.2% occur only once, and more than 12% lies in the top ten. Specimen: blood, either unsorted or a sorted T cell fraction (not recorded which). These receptors all stem from a male donor with ankylosing spondylitis. The CDR3 runs from the conserved cysteine through the conserved F or W. The D gene is left open where the match is weak. The size field is filled for only some rows; it gives once, few, many or a size class.

v_gene	abundance	d_gene	j_gene	CDR3nt	CDR3aa
TRBV29-1	-	TRBD2	TRBJ2-5	TGCAGCGTTGTAGCGGGAGGTGATGAGACCCAGTACTTC	CSVVAGGDETQYF
TRBV9	many	-	TRBJ2-1	TGTGCCAGCAGCCTCGGGGGAGTCGGAGAGCAGTTCTTC	CASSLGGVGEQFF
TRBV3-1	few	TRBD2	TRBJ2-1	TGTGCCAGCAGCCAAGATCTAGCGGGAGGGGGGAATGAGCAGTTCTTC	CASSQDLAGGGNEQFF
TRBV5-1	-	-	TRBJ2-3	TGCGCCAGCAGCTCGGAGGAGGGAGATACGCAGTATTTT	CASSSEEGDTQYF
TRBV20-1	-	-	TRBJ2-1	TGCAGTGCTAGAGCAATAGCGGCGACCTACAATGAGCAGTTCTTC	CSARAIAATYNEQFF
TRBV18	few	-	TRBJ2-7	TGTGCCAGCTCACCAGTAGGGGACTCCACCTACGAGCAGTACTTC	CASSPVGDSTYEQYF
TRBV20-1	-	-	TRBJ2-3	TGCAGTGCAACGGGAGTCGGCACAGATACGCAGTATTTT	CSATGVGTDTQYF
TRBV9	few	TRBD1	TRBJ2-2	TGTGCCAGCAGTTCCCGACAGGGGCGACCGAACACCGGGGAGCTGTTTTTT	CASSSRQGRPNTGELFF
TRBV15	few	-	TRBJ1-6	TGTGCCACCAGCAGAGATAGGGCGTGGGGGAGAACCTATAATTCACCCCTCCACTTT	CATSRDRAWGRTYNSPLHF
TRBV2	many	-	TRBJ2-4	TGTGCCAGCGCTGGGGACGGCAAAAACATTCAGTACTTC	CASAGDGKNIQYF
TRBV12-3/TRBV12-4	-	-	TRBJ1-5	TGTGCCAGCAGTTTTCCCCGGACAGACAATCAGCCCCAGCATTTT	CASSFPRTDNQPQHF
TRBV14	-	-	TRBJ2-1	TGTGCCAGCAGCCAAGTGGTGGGCATGCCCCCTGAGCAGTTCTTC	CASSQVVGMPPEQFF
TRBV7-8	many	TRBD2	TRBJ2-7	TGTGCCAGCAGCTACCTTTTTGCGGGAGCCGGTGAGCAGTACTTC	CASSYLFAGAGEQYF
TRBV7-3	many	TRBD1	TRBJ2-7	TGTGCCAGCAGCTTAGACAGGGTAGGGGAGCAGTACTTC	CASSLDRVGEQYF
TRBV4-1	-	-	TRBJ1-4	TGCGCCAGCAGCCAAGGAGGCGGATACTATAATGAAAAACTGTTTTTT	CASSQGGGYYNEKLFF
TRBV5-1	many	-	TRBJ2-1	TGCGCCAGCAGCCGGACCGATACTGAGCAGTTCTTC	CASSRTDTEQFF
TRBV20-1	many	-	TRBJ2-7	TGCAGTGCCAGAAGGACAGATAATTACGAGCAGTACTTC	CSARRTDNYEQYF
TRBV3-1	many	TRBD1	TRBJ2-7	TGTGCCAGCCGCTGGACAGGGGATCCCTACGAGCAGTACTTC	CASRWTGDPYEQYF
TRBV12-3/TRBV12-4	few	-	TRBJ2-2	TGTGCCAGCAGTTTAGGCGGCCGAACCGGGGAGCTGTTTTTT	CASSLGGRTGELFF
TRBV7-3	-	TRBD1	TRBJ1-1	TGTGCCACCGGCCTCAGGGGGCCCATGAACACTGAAGCTTTCTTT	CATGLRGPMNTEAFF
TRBV27	-	TRBD1	TRBJ1-6	TGTGCCAGTCGGACAGGAGGTTTCAATTCACCCCTCCACTTT	CASRTGGFNSPLHF
TRBV18	few	TRBD2	TRBJ2-7	TGTGCCAGCTCACCATCGGGACTAGCCTACGAGCAGTACTTC	CASSPSGLAYEQYF
TRBV6-2/TRBV6-3	many	-	TRBJ2-2	TGTGCCAGCAGCCCAGATCTTATAGGCACCGGGGAGCTGTTTTTT	CASSPDLIGTGELFF
TRBV4-2	many	-	TRBJ1-3	TGTGCCAGCAGCCCTCAGTGGAGCTCTGGAAACACCATATATTTT	CASSPQWSSGNTIYF
TRBV5-5	-	-	TRBJ2-2	TGTGCCAGCAGCCCGCCGGGGGCGGGAGTAGTCGGGGAGCTGTTTTTT	CASSPPGAGVVGELFF
TRBV3-1	few	-	TRBJ2-5	TGTGCCAGCAGCCCCACCCGGACTCGCCGAGAGACCCAGTACTTC	CASSPTRTRRETQYF
TRBV29-1	-	-	TRBJ2-7	TGCAGCGTTGTAAGGGACGGCACCTACGAGCAGTACTTC	CSVVRDGTYEQYF
TRBV6-5	many	-	TRBJ2-2	TGTGCCAGCAGTTTCCACAGACAGACCGGGGAGCTGTTTTTT	CASSFHRQTGELFF
TRBV20-1	-	-	TRBJ1-5	TGCAGTGCTAGAGATGAGCTCAATCAGCCCCAGCATTTT	CSARDELNQPQHF
TRBV4-2	many	-	TRBJ1-1	TGTGCCAGCAGCCAAGATCCGAGAGGGAACACTGAAGCTTTCTTT	CASSQDPRGNTEAFF
TRBV15	-	TRBD1	TRBJ1-3	TGTGCCACCAGCAGAGATGGGGGACAGGGTACCTCTGGAAACACCATATATTTT	CATSRDGGQGTSGNTIYF
TRBV28	few	-	TRBJ2-2	TGTGCCAGCGAGGGCGTCACCGGGGAGCTGTTTTTT	CASEGVTGELFF
TRBV5-1	few	TRBD2	TRBJ2-7	TGCGCCAGCAGCTTGGCAACTAGCGGTCCCTACGAGCAGTACTTC	CASSLATSGPYEQYF
TRBV7-8	many	TRBD2	TRBJ2-3	TGTGCCAGCAGCCATAGACTAGCGGGAGGAGATACGCAGTATTTT	CASSHRLAGGDTQYF
TRBV5-1	many	TRBD2	TRBJ2-1	TGCGCCAGCAGCTTAGGGACTAGCGGGAGGGCCCGCTCCTACAATGAGCAGTTCTTC	CASSLGTSGRARSYNEQFF
TRBV4-2	few	-	TRBJ1-5	TGTGCCAGCAGCCAAGATCAAGAGGGACATCAGCCCCAGCATTTT	CASSQDQEGHQPQHF
TRBV20-1	-	TRBD1	TRBJ2-1	TGCAGTGCTAGTCTCGGGACAGGGGGCTATGAGCAGTTCTTC	CSASLGTGGYEQFF